A selection of T cell receptor beta chains follows, all from one sample in a study of T cells in narcolepsy. Data came from immunoSEQ multiplex PCR; TCRdb stores just in-frame clones and leaves some out. The repertoire has about 32,000 clones, 79% of them found once; the top ten carry approximately 3.6%. The sequenced material came from memory (CD45RA-) CD4+ T cells from blood. The source of these receptors is a human donor in good health. The CDR3 runs from the conserved cysteine through the conserved F or W. The D gene is left open where the match is weak. Only some rows state a clone size, as once, few, many or a class for expanded clones.

TRBJ2-1 TRBD2 - TRBV7-2 CASSLAGRASGRTYNEQFF TGTGCCAGCAGCTTAGCCGGACGGGCTAGCGGGAGGACCTACAATGAGCAGTTCTTC
TRBJ1-1 - - TRBV11-2 CASSLAENTEAFF TGTGCCAGCAGCTTAGCAGAGAACACTGAAGCTTTCTTT
TRBJ2-1 - few TRBV5-1 CASSGSATPLNEQFF TGCGCCAGCAGCGGTAGCGCGACACCACTGAATGAGCAGTTCTTC
TRBJ2-7 - few TRBV19 CASSNRVYEQYF TGTGCCAGTAGCAACAGGGTCTACGAGCAGTACTTC
TRBJ2-5 - once TRBV7-9 CASSLGGFLETQYF TGTGCCAGCAGCTTAGGGGGATTTCTAGAGACCCAGTACTTC
TRBJ2-7 - - TRBV9 CASSVGVGSYEQYF TGTGCCAGCAGCGTGGGGGTAGGATCCTACGAGCAGTACTTC
TRBJ2-1 - - TRBV11-2 CASSLYTASNEQFF TGTGCCAGCAGCTTATACACAGCTAGCAATGAGCAGTTCTTC
TRBJ1-2 - few TRBV7-9 CASSRTNGGYTF TGTGCCAGCAGCCGTACAAACGGAGGCTACACCTTC
TRBJ2-6 - - TRBV30 CAWSVGKGPGANVLTF TGTGCCTGGAGTGTAGGGAAGGGGCCTGGGGCCAACGTCCTGACTTTC
TRBJ2-7 TRBD1 once TRBV27 CASSLSGTGPYEQYF TGTGCCAGCAGTTTATCGGGGACAGGACCCTACGAGCAGTACTTC
TRBJ2-7 - - TRBV7-3 CVSRKELAGSSYEQYF TGTGTCAGCAGGAAAGAGTTGGCCGGGAGCTCCTACGAGCAGTACTTC
TRBJ2-4 - few TRBV30 CAWSVGPNIQYF TGTGCCTGGAGCGTGGGACCAAACATTCAGTACTTC
TRBJ1-6 - - TRBV19 CASSFKQDSVYDSPLHF TGTGCCAGTAGTTTCAAGCAAGACAGCGTATATGATTCACCCCTCCACTTT
TRBJ2-3 - - TRBV5-4 CASSPDAGLSTDTQYF TGTGCCAGCAGCCCGGACGCGGGTCTAAGCACAGATACGCAGTATTTT
TRBJ2-6 TRBD1 - TRBV5-1 CASSSTGASGANVLTF TGCGCCAGCAGCTCGACAGGGGCCTCTGGGGCCAACGTCCTGACTTTC